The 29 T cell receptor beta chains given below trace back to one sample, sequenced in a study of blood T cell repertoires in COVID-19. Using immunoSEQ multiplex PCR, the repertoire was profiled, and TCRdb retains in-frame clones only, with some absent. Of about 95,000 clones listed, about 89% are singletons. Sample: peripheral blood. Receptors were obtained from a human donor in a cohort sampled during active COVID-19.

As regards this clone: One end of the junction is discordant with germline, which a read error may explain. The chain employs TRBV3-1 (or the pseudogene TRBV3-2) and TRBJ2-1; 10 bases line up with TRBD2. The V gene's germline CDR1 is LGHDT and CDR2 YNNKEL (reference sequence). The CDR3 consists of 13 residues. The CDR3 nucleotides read TGTGCCAGCAGCCACACTATAGCGGGGGGCGAGCTCTTC. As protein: CASSHTIAGGELF.

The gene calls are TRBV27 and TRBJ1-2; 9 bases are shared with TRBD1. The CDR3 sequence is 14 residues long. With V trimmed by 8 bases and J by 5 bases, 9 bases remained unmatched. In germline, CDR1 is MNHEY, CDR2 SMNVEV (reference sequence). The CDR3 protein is CASGPGTGIYGYTF. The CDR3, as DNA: TGTGCCAGCGGGCCCGGGACAGGGATTTATGGCTACACCTTC.

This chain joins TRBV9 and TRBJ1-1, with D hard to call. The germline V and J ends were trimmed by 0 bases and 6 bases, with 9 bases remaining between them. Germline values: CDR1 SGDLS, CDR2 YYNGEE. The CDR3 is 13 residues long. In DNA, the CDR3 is TGTGCCAGCAGCGTAGTGGGCAGTTCTGAAGCTTTCTTT. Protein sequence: CASSVVGSSEAFF.

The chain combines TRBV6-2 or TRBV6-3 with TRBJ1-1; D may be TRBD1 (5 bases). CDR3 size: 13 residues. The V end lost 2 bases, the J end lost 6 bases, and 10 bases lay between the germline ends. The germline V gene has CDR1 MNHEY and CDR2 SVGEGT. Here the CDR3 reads CASSYTRQSEAFF. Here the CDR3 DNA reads TGTGCCAGCAGTTACACGAGACAGTCTGAAGCTTTCTTT.

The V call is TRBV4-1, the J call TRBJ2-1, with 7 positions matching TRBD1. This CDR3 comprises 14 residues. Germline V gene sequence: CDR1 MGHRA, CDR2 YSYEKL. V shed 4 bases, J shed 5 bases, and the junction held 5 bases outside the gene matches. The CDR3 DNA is TGCGCCAGCAGCCGTACCGGGACAGACAATGAGCAGTTCTTC. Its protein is CASSRTGTDNEQFF.

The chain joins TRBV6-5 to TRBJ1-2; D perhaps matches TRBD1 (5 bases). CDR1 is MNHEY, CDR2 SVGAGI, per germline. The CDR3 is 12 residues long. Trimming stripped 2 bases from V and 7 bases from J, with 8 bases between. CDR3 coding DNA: TGTGCCAGCAGTTACCCAACAGGTGGCTACACCTTC. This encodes CASSYPTGGYTF.

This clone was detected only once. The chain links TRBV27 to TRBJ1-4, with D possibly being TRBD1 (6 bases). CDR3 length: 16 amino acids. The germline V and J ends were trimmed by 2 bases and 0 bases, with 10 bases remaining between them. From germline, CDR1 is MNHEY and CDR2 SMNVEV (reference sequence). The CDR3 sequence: CASSLAGAATNEKLFF. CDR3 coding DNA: TGTGCCAGCAGTTTAGCAGGGGCGGCAACTAATGAAAAACTGTTTTTT.

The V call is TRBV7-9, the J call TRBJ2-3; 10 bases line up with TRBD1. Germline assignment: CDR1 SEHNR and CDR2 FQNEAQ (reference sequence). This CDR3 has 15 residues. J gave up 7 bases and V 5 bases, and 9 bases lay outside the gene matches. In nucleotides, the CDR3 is TGTGCCAGCAGCCCTCTCGACAGGGGGCTCCATACGCAGTATTTT. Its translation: CASSPLDRGLHTQYF.

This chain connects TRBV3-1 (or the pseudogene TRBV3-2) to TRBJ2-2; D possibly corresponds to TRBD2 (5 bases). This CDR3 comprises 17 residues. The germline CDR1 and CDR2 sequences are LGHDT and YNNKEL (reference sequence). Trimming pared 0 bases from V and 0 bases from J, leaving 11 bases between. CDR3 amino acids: CASSQDPDYSNTGELFF. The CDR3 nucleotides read TGTGCCAGCAGCCAAGATCCAGACTACTCGAACACCGGGGAGCTGTTTTTT.

CDR3 loop: CASSEYPPTSGNTDTQYF. CDR3 sequence (DNA): TGTGCCAGCAGTGAATACCCCCCCACTAGCGGGAACACAGATACGCAGTATTTT. V and J are TRBV6-1 and TRBJ2-3, with 10 bases aligning to TRBD2. The CDR3 has 18 residues. Trimming removed 2 bases from V and 2 bases from J; junction bases left unmatched: 10. CDR1 is MNHNS, CDR2 SASEGT, per germline.

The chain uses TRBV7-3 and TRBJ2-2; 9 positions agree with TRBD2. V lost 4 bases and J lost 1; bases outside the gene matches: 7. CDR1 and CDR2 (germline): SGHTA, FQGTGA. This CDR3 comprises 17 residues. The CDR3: CASSSQQAGGNTGELFF. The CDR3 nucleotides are TGTGCCAGCAGCTCCCAGCAAGCGGGGGGGAACACCGGGGAGCTGTTTTTT.

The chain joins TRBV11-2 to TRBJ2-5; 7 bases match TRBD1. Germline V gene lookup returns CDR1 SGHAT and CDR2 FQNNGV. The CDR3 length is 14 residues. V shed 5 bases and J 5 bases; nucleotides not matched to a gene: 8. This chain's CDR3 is CASSATPRGETQYF. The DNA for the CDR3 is TGTGCCAGCAGCGCAACACCCAGGGGGGAGACCCAGTACTTC. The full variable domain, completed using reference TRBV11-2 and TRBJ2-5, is EAGVAQSPRYKIIEKRQSVAFWCNPISGHATLYWYQQILGQGPKLLIQFQNNGVVDDSQLPKDRFSAERLKGVDSTLKIQPAKLEDSAVYLCASSATPRGETQYFGPGTRLLVL.

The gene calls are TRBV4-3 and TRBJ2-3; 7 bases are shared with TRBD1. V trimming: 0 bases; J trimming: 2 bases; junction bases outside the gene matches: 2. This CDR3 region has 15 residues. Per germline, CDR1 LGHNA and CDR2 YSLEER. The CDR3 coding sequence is TGCGCCAGCAGCCAAGAGGGGACAGACACAGATACGCAGTATTTT. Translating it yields CASSQEGTDTDTQYF.

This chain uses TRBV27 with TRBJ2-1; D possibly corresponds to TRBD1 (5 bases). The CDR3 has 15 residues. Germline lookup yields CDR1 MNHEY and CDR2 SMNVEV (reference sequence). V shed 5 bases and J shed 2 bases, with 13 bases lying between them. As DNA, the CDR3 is TGTGCCAGCAGTCAAACCCGGACAACCTACAATGAGCAGTTCTTC. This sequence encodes CASSQTRTTYNEQFF.

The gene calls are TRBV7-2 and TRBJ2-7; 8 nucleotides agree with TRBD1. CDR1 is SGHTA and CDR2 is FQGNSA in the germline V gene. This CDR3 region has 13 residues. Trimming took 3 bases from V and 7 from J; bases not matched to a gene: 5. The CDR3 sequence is CASSLDRVGEQYF. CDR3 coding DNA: TGTGCCAGCAGCTTGGACAGGGTGGGGGAGCAGTACTTC. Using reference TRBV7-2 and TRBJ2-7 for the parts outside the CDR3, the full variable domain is GAGVSQSPSNKVTEKGKDVELRCDPISGHTALYWYRQSLGQGLEFLIYFQGNSAPDKSGLPSDRFSAERTGGSVSTLTIQRTQQEDSAVYLCASSLDRVGEQYFGPGTRLTVT.

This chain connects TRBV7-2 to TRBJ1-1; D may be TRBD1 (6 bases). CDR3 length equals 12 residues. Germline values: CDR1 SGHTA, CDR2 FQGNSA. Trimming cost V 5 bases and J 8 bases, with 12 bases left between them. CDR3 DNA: TGTGCCAGCAGCGCCGACAGGAACGAAGCTTTCTTT. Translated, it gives CASSADRNEAFF.

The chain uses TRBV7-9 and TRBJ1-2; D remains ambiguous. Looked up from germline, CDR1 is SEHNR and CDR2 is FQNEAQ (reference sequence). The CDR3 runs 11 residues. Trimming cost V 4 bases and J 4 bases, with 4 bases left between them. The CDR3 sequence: CASSSFYGYTF. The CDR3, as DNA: TGTGCCAGCAGCTCGTTCTATGGCTACACCTTC.

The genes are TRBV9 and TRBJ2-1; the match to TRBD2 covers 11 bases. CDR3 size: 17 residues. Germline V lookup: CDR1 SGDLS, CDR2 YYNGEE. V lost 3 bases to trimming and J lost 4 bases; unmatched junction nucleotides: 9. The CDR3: CASSDGTSGTGYNEQFF. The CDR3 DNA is TGTGCCAGCAGCGACGGGACTAGCGGTACTGGTTACAATGAGCAGTTCTTC.

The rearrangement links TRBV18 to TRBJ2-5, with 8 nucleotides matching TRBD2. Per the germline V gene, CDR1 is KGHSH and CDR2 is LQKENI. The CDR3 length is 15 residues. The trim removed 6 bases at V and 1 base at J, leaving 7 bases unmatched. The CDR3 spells CASSPREGGQETQYF. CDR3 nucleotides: TGTGCCAGCTCCCCCCGGGAGGGGGGCCAAGAGACCCAGTACTTC.

DNA for the CDR3: TGCGCCAGCAGCTTGGCCGGCGGGGGGCTCTCTGGGGCCAACGTCCTGACTTTC. This gives the protein CASSLAGGGLSGANVLTF. V is TRBV5-1 and J is TRBJ2-6; TRBD2 agrees at 8 bases. CDR3 length equals 18 residues. Germline V CDR1 and CDR2: SGHRS, YFSETQ. Unmatched junction bases numbered 5, after V lost 0 bases and J lost 0 bases.

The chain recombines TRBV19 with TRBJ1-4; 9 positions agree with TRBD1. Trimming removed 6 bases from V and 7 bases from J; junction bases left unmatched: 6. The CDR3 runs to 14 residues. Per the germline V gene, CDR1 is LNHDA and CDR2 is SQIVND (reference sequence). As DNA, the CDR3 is TGTGCCAGTAGGACAGGGGGTTCATTTGAAAAACTGTTTTTT. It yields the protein CASRTGGSFEKLFF.

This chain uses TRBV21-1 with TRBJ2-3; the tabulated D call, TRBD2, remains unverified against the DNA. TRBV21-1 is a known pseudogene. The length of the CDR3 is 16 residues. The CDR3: CASSSQPGLDTDTQYF. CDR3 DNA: TGTGCCAGCAGCAGCCAACCGGGACTAGACACAGATACGCAGTATTTT.

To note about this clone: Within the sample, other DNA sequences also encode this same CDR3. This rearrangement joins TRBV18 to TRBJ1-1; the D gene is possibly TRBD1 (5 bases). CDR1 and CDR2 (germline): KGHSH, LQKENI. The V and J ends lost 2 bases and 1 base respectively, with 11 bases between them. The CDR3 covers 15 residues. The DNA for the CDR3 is TGTGCCAGCTCACCAGGGAGGGGACGGAACACTGAAGCTTTCTTT. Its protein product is CASSPGRGRNTEAFF.

The CDR3 DNA follows: TGCGCCAGCAGTTCTTCCGGACAGGGGGCCTTTGAGCAGTTCTTC. This gives the protein CASSSSGQGAFEQFF. The chain combines TRBV5-1 with TRBJ2-1, with 11 bases lining up with TRBD1. The germline CDR1 and CDR2 sequences are SGHRS and YFSETQ. The CDR3 extends over 15 amino acids. V was pared by 5 bases and J by 9 bases, with 10 bases of the junction left unmatched.

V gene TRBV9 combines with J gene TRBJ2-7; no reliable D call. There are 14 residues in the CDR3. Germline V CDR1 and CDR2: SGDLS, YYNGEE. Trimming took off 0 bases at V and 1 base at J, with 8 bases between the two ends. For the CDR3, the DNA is TGTGCCAGCAGCGTAGGTCGCAGGTCCTACGAGCAGTACTTC. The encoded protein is CASSVGRRSYEQYF.

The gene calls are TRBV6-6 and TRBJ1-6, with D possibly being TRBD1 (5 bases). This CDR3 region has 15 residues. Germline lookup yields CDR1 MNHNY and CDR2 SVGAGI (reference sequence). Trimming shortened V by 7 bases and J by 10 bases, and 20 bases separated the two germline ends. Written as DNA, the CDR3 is TGTGCCAGCAAGCCCTCCAGGGAATCAGGATCACCCCTCCACTTT. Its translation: CASKPSRESGSPLHF.

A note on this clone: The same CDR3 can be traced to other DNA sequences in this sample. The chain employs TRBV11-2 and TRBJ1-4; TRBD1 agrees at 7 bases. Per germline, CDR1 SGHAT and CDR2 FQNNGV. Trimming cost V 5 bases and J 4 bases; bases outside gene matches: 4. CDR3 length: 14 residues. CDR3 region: CASSLDRVNEKLFF. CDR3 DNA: TGTGCCAGCAGCCTCGACAGGGTTAATGAAAAACTGTTTTTT. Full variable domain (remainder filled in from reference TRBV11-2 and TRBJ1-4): EAGVAQSPRYKIIEKRQSVAFWCNPISGHATLYWYQQILGQGPKLLIQFQNNGVVDDSQLPKDRFSAERLKGVDSTLKIQPAKLEDSAVYLCASSLDRVNEKLFFGSGTQLSVL.

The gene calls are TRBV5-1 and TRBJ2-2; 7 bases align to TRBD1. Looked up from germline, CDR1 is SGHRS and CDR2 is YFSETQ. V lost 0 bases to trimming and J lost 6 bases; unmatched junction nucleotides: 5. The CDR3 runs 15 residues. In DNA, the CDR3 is TGCGCCAGCAGCTTGGGGGACAGTAGAGCCGGGGAGCTGTTTTTT. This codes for CASSLGDSRAGELFF.

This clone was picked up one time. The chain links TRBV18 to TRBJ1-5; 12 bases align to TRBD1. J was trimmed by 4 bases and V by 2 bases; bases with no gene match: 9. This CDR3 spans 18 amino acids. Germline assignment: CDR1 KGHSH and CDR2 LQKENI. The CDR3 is CASSPGTGGRKGNQPQHF. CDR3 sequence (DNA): TGTGCCAGCTCACCAGGGACAGGGGGCAGGAAGGGTAATCAGCCCCAGCATTTT.